This T cell receptor beta chain stems from a study of T cells in Graves' hyperthyroidism and ophthalmopathy. General study results and limits: Among clonotypes expanded in thyroid above 0.001, most were also found in blood.

This clonotype was seen many times. Its antigen is not known. Trimming removed 3 bases at V and 2 bases at J, with 11 bases between. Germline V gives CDR1 MNHEY, CDR2 SMNVEV (reference sequence). The CDR3 spans 14 residues. Researchers took RNA transcripts and amplified the TCR beta CDR3 regions from them. HTBI primers were the set used in a first-round RT-PCR of the TCR CDR3. TCRdb ran MiXCR on the multiplex PCR reads and lists one entry per CDR3 protein. The sample records around 610,000 distinct CDR3 sequences, around 15% being singletons. Ophthalmopathy patients showed a Clinical Activity Score of at least 3, NOSPECS grade of at least 4 and duration under 3 months.

Sequencing was performed on blood. This clonotype was obtained from a woman aged 40-49 years with Graves' ophthalmopathy. This chain uses TRBV27 with TRBJ2-7; D is perhaps TRBD1 (5 bases). CDR3 amino acids: CASSLVGHAYEQYF. The CDR3 nucleotides read TGTGCCAGCAGTTTGGTCGGACACGCCTACGAGCAGTACTTC.